The sequence of this T cell receptor beta chain was determined in a study of T cells in Graves' hyperthyroidism and ophthalmopathy. There are many counts of this clonotype. RNA transcripts were the template for amplifying TCR beta CDR3 regions. The study used the HTBI primer set for a first-round RT-PCR of the TCR CDR3. A single record per CDR3 protein comes from TCRdb applying MiXCR to the multiplex PCR reads. The repertoire holds more than 500,000 distinct CDR3 sequences, with 12% to 15% as singletons. The clonotype was recovered from a woman in her thirties or forties with Graves' hyperthyroidism. The sequenced material came from blood.

CDR3 protein: CATSRDGTHYEQYF. Written as DNA, the CDR3 is TGTGCCACCAGCAGAGATGGGACTCACTACGAGCAGTACTTC. V is TRBV15 and J is TRBJ2-7, with a tentative D call TRBD2 (6 bases). The CDR3 totals 14 residues. Trimming cost V 0 bases and J 3 bases, with 9 bases left between them. Looked up from germline, CDR1 is LNHNV and CDR2 is YYDKDF (reference sequence).